Following are 28 T cell receptor beta chains from one sample sequenced in a study of cytomegalovirus exposure and HLA in healthy donors. PCR was performed using 60 Vbeta and 13 Jbeta primers. Assay: immunoSEQ multiplex PCR; the TCRdb copy retains only in-frame clones and omits some. The sample includes more than 95,000 clones, about 76% of them seen just once. Sequenced sample: PBMCs. These receptors were taken from a woman aged 60 to 75 in good health and CMV-seropositive.

CDR3 bases: TGTGCCAGCAGTTTTATGCTGCAGGGTCCTTTTTATGGCTACACCTTC. Translated, it gives CASSFMLQGPFYGYTF. The gene calls are TRBV27 and TRBJ1-2; D is perhaps TRBD1 (5 bases). V lost 3 bases, J lost 5 bases, and 19 bases lay in between. Germline assignment: CDR1 MNHEY and CDR2 SMNVEV (reference sequence). The CDR3 is 16 amino acids.

The chain has TRBV4-3 and TRBJ1-2, with D possibly being TRBD1 (6 bases). Trimming removed 0 bases at V and 6 bases at J, with 8 bases between. The CDR3 runs to 13 residues. CDR1 LGHNA and CDR2 YSLEER come from the germline V gene. The CDR3 DNA follows: TGCGCCAGCAGCCAAGACAGGGGCCATGGCTACACCTTC. Translating it yields CASSQDRGHGYTF.

The chain employs TRBV7-3 and TRBJ2-3; TRBD2 matches at 8 bases. Germline CDR1 is SGHTA and CDR2 is FQGTGA. J gave up 4 bases and V 8 bases, and 5 bases lay outside the gene matches. The CDR3 is 13 amino acids. CDR3 sequence: CASGGGQSDTQYF. CDR3 coding DNA: TGTGCCAGCGGCGGGGGGCAGTCAGATACGCAGTATTTT.

Points on this clone: The same CDR3 arises from other DNA sequences in this sample as well. V usage is TRBV12-5 and J usage is TRBJ1-3, with 8 bases fitting TRBD1. The V segment lost 6 bases and the J segment 1 base; nucleotides outside the gene matches: 8. CDR3 length equals 16 residues. Germline V lookup: CDR1 LGHNT, CDR2 FRNRAP. CDR3 bases: TGTGCTAGTGGATCAGGGGGCGGATGGTCTGGAAACACCATATATTTT. The encoded protein is CASGSGGGWSGNTIYF.

The table lists this clone with a few counts. The chain couples TRBV6-5 to TRBJ2-7, with D uncertain. This CDR3 contains 15 residues. Germline V lookup: CDR1 MNHEY, CDR2 SVGAGI. The germline V and J ends were trimmed by 2 bases and 2 bases, with 13 bases remaining between them. The CDR3 spells CASSYVGSTPYEQYF. The CDR3 DNA sequence: TGTGCCAGCAGTTACGTCGGTAGCACCCCCTACGAGCAGTACTTC.

The chain is built from TRBV5-4 and TRBJ2-5; 9 bases agree with TRBD2. The J call may be in error: the DNA end matches TRBJ2-7 better. CDR3 size: 15 residues. Germline CDR1 reads SGHNT; CDR2 reads YYREEE (reference sequence). The CDR3 DNA is TGTGCCAGCAGCCCTGATAGCGGGAGCACCTACGAGCAGTACTTC. Translation: CASSPDSGSTYEQYF.

This clone was seen a handful of times. V is TRBV5-8 and J is TRBJ2-4; 8 bases line up with TRBD2. The germline CDR1 and CDR2 sequences are SGHTS and YDEGEE. The ends lost 4 bases at V and 2 bases at J; junction bases unmatched: 2. This CDR3 is 14 amino acids long. CDR3 DNA: TGTGCCAGCAGCCCGGGAGGGTCCAAAAACATTCAGTACTTC. As protein: CASSPGGSKNIQYF.

This chain connects TRBV5-6 to TRBJ1-1; a weak D match, TRBD1 (6 bases). The CDR3 is made up of 14 amino acids. V lost 5 bases and J 4 bases, leaving 15 bases between the germline ends. Per the germline V gene, CDR1 is SGHDT and CDR2 is YYEEEE. CDR3 sequence (DNA): TGTGCCAGCAGACGATCCGGGACATTCACTGAAGCTTTCTTT. Translated: CASRRSGTFTEAFF.

V and J are TRBV7-6 and TRBJ2-1, with 8 bases matching TRBD1. V lost 5 bases and J lost 5; bases outside the gene matches: 5. The CDR3 sequence is 14 residues long. CDR1 is SGHVS, CDR2 FNYEAQ, per germline. The CDR3 DNA sequence: TGTGCCAGCAGCCGGGGACAGGCCAACAATGAGCAGTTCTTC. Amino acid sequence: CASSRGQANNEQFF.

The chain couples TRBV6-5 to TRBJ1-4; the match to TRBD1 covers 8 bases. The CDR3 covers 15 residues. Germline CDR1 is MNHEY and CDR2 is SVGAGI. With V trimmed by 5 bases and J by 8 bases, 10 bases remained unmatched. Written as DNA, the CDR3 is TGTGCCAGCAGTCCGACAGGGGCCGAGCGCGAAAAACTGTTTTTT. Translating it yields CASSPTGAEREKLFF.

By proportion, this clone is medium-sized (0.01 to 0.1%). J is TRBJ1-5 and V is TRBV2; the D gene is possibly TRBD1 (5 bases). Trimming removed 2 bases at V and 2 bases at J, with 13 bases between. This CDR3 has 16 residues. Germline V lookup: CDR1 SNHLY, CDR2 FYNNEI. Here the CDR3 DNA reads TGTGCCAGCAGTGAAAGGGTGGACATTGGCAATCAGCCCCAGCATTTT. Its translation: CASSERVDIGNQPQHF.

The chain recombines TRBV6-1 with TRBJ2-5; D possibly uses TRBD1 or TRBD2 (7 bases each). The germline V and J ends were trimmed by 4 bases and 6 bases, with 18 bases remaining between them. Germline loops: CDR1 MNHNS, CDR2 SASEGT. This CDR3 contains 15 residues. CDR3 sequence: CASSGAGQLKKTQYF. In nucleotides, the CDR3 is TGTGCCAGCAGTGGAGCGGGACAGCTGAAGAAGACCCAGTACTTC.

The chain links TRBV18 to TRBJ1-2; 9 bases agree with TRBD1. V lost 3 bases, J lost 8 bases, and 4 bases stayed unmatched. This CDR3 has 13 amino acids. Germline loops: CDR1 KGHSH, CDR2 LQKENI. CDR3 loop: CASSPQDRGGYTF. CDR3 bases: TGTGCCAGCTCACCCCAGGACAGGGGAGGCTACACCTTC.

In regard to this clone: Germline is not matched at one junction end, which may reflect a read error. This chain joins TRBV7-9 and TRBJ2-1; 10 bases agree with TRBD1. The CDR3 spans 14 residues. Germline CDR1 and CDR2: SEHNR and FQNEAQ (reference sequence). This CDR3 reads CTSSGRDRGHEQFF. For the CDR3, the DNA is TGTACCAGCAGCGGCCGGGACAGGGGCCATGAGCAGTTCTTC.

V usage is TRBV5-5 and J usage is TRBJ2-2; D possibly corresponds to TRBD2 (6 bases). Deletions cut 0 bases from V and 6 bases from J, with 18 bases between. CDR3 length: 17 residues. Germline CDR1 reads SGHKS; CDR2 reads YYEKEE (reference sequence). CDR3 DNA: TGTGCCAGCAGCTTGGCCCTGGGAGGTTTGGTGGCCGGGGAGCTGTTTTTT. Its protein is CASSLALGGLVAGELFF.

The rearrangement links TRBV7-6 to TRBJ2-1; 8 bases fit TRBD1. The J segment lost 3 bases and the V segment lost 2 bases, leaving 3 bases of the junction unmatched. Germline V gives CDR1 SGHVS, CDR2 FNYEAQ. The CDR3 spans 15 residues. DNA for the CDR3: TGTGCCAGCAGCTTAAGGACAGGGTACTACAATGAGCAGTTCTTC. Protein product: CASSLRTGYYNEQFF.

This chain links TRBV5-5 with TRBJ1-6; the D gene is possibly TRBD1 (5 bases). Trimming removed 8 bases from V and 7 bases from J, with 22 bases in between. CDR3 length: 16 residues. Germline V gene sequence: CDR1 SGHKS, CDR2 YYEKEE (reference sequence). CDR3 nucleotide sequence: TGTGCCAGTGGGGGGAGGCCAAACCAAGAAAATTCACCCCTCCACTTT. Amino acid sequence: CASGGRPNQENSPLHF.

The chain joins TRBV18 to TRBJ2-7, with D possibly being TRBD2 (5 bases). Germline CDR1 and CDR2: KGHSH and LQKENI. The CDR3 is made up of 15 amino acids. V shed 3 bases and J shed 6 bases, with 18 bases lying between them. The CDR3 reads CASSPYDGGSREQYF. The CDR3 DNA reads TGTGCCAGCTCACCGTACGACGGAGGATCCCGCGAGCAGTACTTC.

In its sample, this clone was seen once. The CDR3 loop reads CSAFQGVGDTQYF. The CDR3 DNA reads as TGCAGCGCCTTCCAGGGGGTGGGTGATACGCAGTATTTT. The gene calls are TRBV29-1 and TRBJ2-3; 7 bases match TRBD1. The CDR3 totals 13 residues. Germline V gene sequence: CDR1 SQVTM, CDR2 ANQGSEA. V was clipped by 7 bases and J by 6 bases; unmatched bases: 10.

The chain links TRBV7-2 to TRBJ2-1, with D possibly matching TRBD1 (5 bases). CDR3 length: 15 amino acids. With 3 bases removed from V and 5 bases from J, the gap between germline ends came to 14 bases. Germline loops: CDR1 SGHTA, CDR2 FQGNSA. The CDR3 loop reads CASSFPRQLNNEQFF. CDR3 coding DNA: TGTGCCAGCAGCTTTCCGAGACAGCTCAACAATGAGCAGTTCTTC.

The chain recombines TRBV5-1 with TRBJ2-3, with TRBD1 as a possible D gene (6 bases). Looked up from germline, CDR1 is SGHRS and CDR2 is YFSETQ. CDR3 length equals 14 residues. V lost 7 bases and J 3 bases, leaving 15 bases between the germline ends. CDR3 sequence: CASRSGAQTDTQYF. The CDR3 DNA follows: TGCGCCAGCCGCTCAGGGGCGCAAACAGATACGCAGTATTTT.

The V gene is TRBV7-9, the J gene TRBJ1-4; the D gene is possibly TRBD1 (5 bases). From germline, CDR1 is SEHNR and CDR2 FQNEAQ (reference sequence). V was cut by 1 base and J by 8 bases, with 11 bases left in between. This CDR3 has 14 residues. This CDR3 reads CASSLGGAREKLFF. The CDR3 DNA reads TGTGCCAGCAGCTTAGGGGGCGCAAGGGAAAAACTGTTTTTT.

V is TRBV30 and J is TRBJ2-7; 9 positions match TRBD2. The CDR3 length is 17 residues. V was pared by 0 bases and J by 5 bases, with 14 bases of the junction left unmatched. Germline V gene lookup returns CDR1 GTSNPN and CDR2 SVGIG (reference sequence). The CDR3 spells CAWSVGFGAGGPNEQYF. The CDR3 DNA reads as TGTGCCTGGAGTGTAGGGTTTGGGGCGGGAGGGCCCAACGAGCAGTACTTC.

This clone was counted between two and nine times. This chain links TRBV6-5 with TRBJ1-5, with TRBD1 as a possible D gene (5 bases). Germline CDR1 MNHEY, CDR2 SVGAGI. Trimming removed 5 bases from V and 5 bases from J, with 16 bases in between. The CDR3 spans 15 residues. The CDR3 here is CASSPERGGYQPQHF. DNA of the CDR3: TGTGCCAGCAGTCCCGAAAGGGGTGGGTATCAGCCCCAGCATTTT.

The CDR3 DNA sequence: TGTGCCAGCAGCGGATACACAGGGGGTAATACGCAGTATTTT. It specifies CASSGYTGGNTQYF. The rearrangement links TRBV7-8 to TRBJ2-3, with TRBD1 matching 8 bases. The CDR3 consists of 14 residues. Trimming removed 5 bases from V and 7 bases from J; junction bases left unmatched: 8. Germline V gene lookup returns CDR1 SGHVS and CDR2 FQNEAQ.

The chain links TRBV4-2 to TRBJ1-1; D may be TRBD1 (5 bases). The CDR3 extends over 15 amino acids. Germline assignment: CDR1 LGHNA and CDR2 YNFKEQ. Trimming cost V 1 base and J 1 base, with 10 bases left between them. CDR3 coding DNA: TGTGCCAGCAGCCAAGGGGGGGTAGGGAACACTGAAGCTTTCTTT. Encoded protein: CASSQGGVGNTEAFF.

Only a few counts were recorded for this clone. The V and J genes are TRBV7-6 and TRBJ2-5, with 9 bases fitting TRBD1. J was trimmed by 4 bases and V by 5 bases; bases with no gene match: 8. Germline lookup yields CDR1 SGHVS and CDR2 FNYEAQ. The CDR3 runs to 15 residues. CDR3 residues: CASSKGQGFGETQYF. The CDR3 region has the DNA TGTGCCAGCAGCAAAGGACAGGGGTTTGGAGAGACCCAGTACTTC.

The gene calls are TRBV11-1 and TRBJ2-3; D possibly corresponds to TRBD2 (6 bases). CDR1 is SGHAT and CDR2 is FQDESV in the germline V gene (reference sequence). There are 14 residues in the CDR3. V lost 2 bases, J lost 2 bases, and 8 bases lay in between. CDR3 in DNA: TGTGCCAGCAGCTTACGGGGGTTCACAGATACGCAGTATTTT. Amino acids: CASSLRGFTDTQYF.